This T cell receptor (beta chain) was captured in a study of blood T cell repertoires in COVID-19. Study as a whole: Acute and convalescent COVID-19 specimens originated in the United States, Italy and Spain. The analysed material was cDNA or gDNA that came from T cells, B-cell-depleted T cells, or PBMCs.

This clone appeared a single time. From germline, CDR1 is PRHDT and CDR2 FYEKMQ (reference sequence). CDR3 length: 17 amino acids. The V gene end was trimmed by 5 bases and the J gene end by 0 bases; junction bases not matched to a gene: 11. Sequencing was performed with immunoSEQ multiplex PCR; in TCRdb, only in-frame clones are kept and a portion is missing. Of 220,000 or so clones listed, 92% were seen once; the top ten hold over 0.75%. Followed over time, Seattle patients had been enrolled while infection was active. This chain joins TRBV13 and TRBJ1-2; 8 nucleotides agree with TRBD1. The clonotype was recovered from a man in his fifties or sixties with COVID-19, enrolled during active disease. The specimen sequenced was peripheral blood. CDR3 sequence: CASSPHPGQGANYGYTF. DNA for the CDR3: TGTGCCAGCAGCCCCCACCCCGGACAGGGAGCTAACTATGGCTACACCTTC.